The 27 T cell receptor beta chains presented below share a single source sample, sequenced in a study of a mutant IDH1 vaccine in newly diagnosed glioma (TCRdb year 2021). The meaning of the sample's time point label: week 23, last vaccination. Each vaccine dose was 300 ug of a 20-mer mutant IDH1 peptide in Montanide, given subcutaneously with topical imiquimod. The protocol used for the library was the immunoSEQ multiplex PCR assay. The table was pulled from immuneACCESS by TCRdb, which kept in-frame rearrangements only. Such tables lose some clones; where checked, under half of the loss comes from unresolved V genes, and the rest has no known cause. The sample has some 11,000 clones on record, 70% to 90% of them singletons. Together, the top ten hold about 5.2% of the sample. No antigen has been identified for these receptors. Sequences were derived from PBMCs, sampled from a glioma patient whose treatment included an IDH1 peptide vaccine. These receptors were collected from a middle-aged woman with glioma. Some clones in this sample may be carry-over from other donors' samples.

The genes are TRBV5-1 and TRBJ1-1; D gene ambiguous. This CDR3 has 13 residues. Germline V gives CDR1 SGHRS, CDR2 YFSETQ. V lost 1 base to trimming and J lost 2 bases, with 6 bases between them. The CDR3, as DNA: TGCGCCAGCAGCTTGAACTTTAACACTGAAGCTTTCTTT. Its translation is CASSLNFNTEAFF. The complete variable domain, with remaining parts taken from reference TRBV5-1 and TRBJ1-1, reads KAGVTQTPRYLIKTRGQQVTLSCSPISGHRSVSWYQQTPGQGLQFLFEYFSETQRNKGNFPGRFSGRQFSNSRSEMNVSTLELGDSALYLCASSLNFNTEAFFGQGTRLTVV.

The chain couples TRBV2 to TRBJ2-7, with 9 bases lining up with TRBD1. The germline V gene has CDR1 SNHLY and CDR2 FYNNEI. The CDR3 length is 13 residues. Trimming at V came to 4 bases and at J to 4 bases, leaving 2 bases not matched to a gene. CDR3 sequence: CASSGDRDYEQYF. DNA of the CDR3: TGTGCCAGCAGTGGGGACAGGGATTACGAGCAGTACTTC.

This clone was counted only a few times. This chain uses TRBV25-1 with TRBJ1-1, with D possibly being TRBD1 (5 bases). Germline V CDR1 and CDR2: MGHDK, SYGVNS. This CDR3 has 17 amino acids. V was trimmed by 7 bases and J by 1 base, leaving 22 bases between them. The CDR3 sequence: CASTRSGLLGRNTEAFF. The CDR3 coding sequence is TGTGCCAGCACCAGATCGGGACTCCTCGGGAGGAACACTGAAGCTTTCTTT. The full variable domain, rest sourced from reference TRBV25-1 and TRBJ1-1, is EADIYQTPRYLVIGTGKKITLECSQTMGHDKMYWYQQDPGMELHLIHYSYGVNSTEKGDLSSESTVSRIRTEHFPLTLESARPSHTSQYLCASTRSGLLGRNTEAFFGQGTRLTVV.

In its sample, this clone was seen once. The chain couples TRBV5-1 to TRBJ2-5; perhaps TRBD2 as D (7 bases). This CDR3 comprises 14 residues. In germline, CDR1 is SGHRS, CDR2 YFSETQ. Between the trimmed V and J ends, which lost 0 bases and 5 bases, there was a span of 11 bases. CDR3 DNA sequence: TGCGCCAGCAGCTTGGTCTCGGGGGGCGAGACCCAGTACTTC. Translated, it gives CASSLVSGGETQYF.

J is TRBJ1-2 and V is TRBV5-6; no reliable D call. V dropped 0 bases and J dropped 5 bases, with 8 bases sitting between them. This CDR3 is built from 13 residues. The V gene's germline CDR1 is SGHDT and CDR2 YYEEEE. Here the CDR3 reads CASSLEGPYGYTF. The CDR3 nucleotides read TGTGCCAGCAGCTTGGAAGGTCCTTATGGCTACACCTTC.

Written as DNA, the CDR3 is TGTGCCAGCAGCCCGGGACAGTTGAGCTCCTACGAGCAGTACTTC. This sequence encodes CASSPGQLSSYEQYF. The chain is built from TRBV7-9 and TRBJ2-7, with 7 positions matching TRBD1. V gave up 5 bases and J gave up 0 bases; unmatched junction bases: 7. The CDR3 contains 15 residues. Germline CDR1 SEHNR, CDR2 FQNEAQ (reference sequence).

The V and J genes are TRBV30 and TRBJ1-5, with D tentatively TRBD1 (5 bases). Trimming stripped 2 bases from V and 0 bases from J, with 11 bases between. Germline V gene lookup returns CDR1 GTSNPN and CDR2 SVGIG (reference sequence). The CDR3 loop spans 15 amino acids. The CDR3 sequence: CAWSTGLNSNQPQHF. CDR3 DNA sequence: TGTGCCTGGAGTACGGGGCTGAATAGCAATCAGCCCCAGCATTTT.

The chain links TRBV5-1 to TRBJ2-7; D call uncertain. V shed 4 bases and J shed 5 bases, with 16 bases lying between them. Germline values: CDR1 SGHRS, CDR2 YFSETQ. The CDR3 loop spans 14 amino acids. CDR3 nucleotides: TGCGCCAGCAGCCCTGACACGGAATTGGACGAGCAGTACTTC. Its translation: CASSPDTELDEQYF.

The V call is TRBV2, the J call TRBJ2-7; D is unclear. CDR1 and CDR2 (germline): SNHLY, FYNNEI. V was shortened by 6 bases and J by 1 base, with 16 bases between the two germline ends. CDR3 length: 15 residues. CDR3 bases: TGTGCCAGCAGCCTGCGGAGACTGATTTCCTACGAGCAGTACTTC. Its protein product is CASSLRRLISYEQYF.

The chain is built from TRBV10-2 and TRBJ2-5; D is possibly TRBD1 or TRBD2 (7 bases each). The germline V gene has CDR1 WSHSY and CDR2 SAAADI. The CDR3 totals 13 residues. V was pared by 8 bases and J by 5 bases, with 15 bases between. CDR3: CASRLGGGETQYF. Here the CDR3 DNA reads TGCGCCAGCCGGCTGGGAGGGGGCGAGACCCAGTACTTC.

The V call is TRBV6-5, the J call TRBJ1-5; D is unresolved. Germline CDR1 is MNHEY and CDR2 is SVGAGI. The CDR3 runs 13 residues. V was shortened by 6 bases and J by 7 bases, with 13 bases between the two germline ends. The CDR3, as DNA: TGTGCCAGCAGAGGCGGACTCCACCAGCCCCAGCATTTT. It yields the protein CASRGGLHQPQHF.

CDR3 sequence: CASSLRPARWTEAFF. In nucleotides, the CDR3 is TGTGCCAGCAGTTTACGCCCCGCAAGGTGGACTGAAGCTTTCTTT. The rearrangement uses TRBV27 and TRBJ1-1; D unclear. This CDR3 spans 15 amino acids. Germline CDR1 is MNHEY and CDR2 is SMNVEV (reference sequence). Deletions cut 2 bases from V and 5 bases from J, with 15 bases between.

V usage is TRBV6-1 and J usage is TRBJ1-1, with TRBD1 matching over 8 bases. Looked up from germline, CDR1 is MNHNS and CDR2 is SASEGT. The CDR3 is made up of 13 amino acids. With 9 bases clipped from V and 1 base from J, the junction kept 4 bases outside the gene matches. CDR3 sequence (DNA): TGTGCCAGTACACAGGGGGAGAACACTGAAGCTTTCTTT. Protein product: CASTQGENTEAFF.

This clone was seen only once. CDR3: CASSDGRQGPTGELFF. DNA of the CDR3: TGTGCCAGCAGCGACGGTAGGCAGGGGCCAACCGGGGAGCTGTTTTTT. This sequence joins TRBV7-9 and TRBJ2-2; D might be TRBD1 (6 bases). This CDR3 is 16 amino acids long. Germline-derived CDR1 and CDR2 are SEHNR and FQNEAQ (reference sequence). The V end lost 5 bases, the J end lost 5 bases, and 18 bases lay between the germline ends. Full variable domain (missing parts from reference TRBV7-9 and TRBJ2-2): DTGVSQNPRHKITKRGQNVTFRCDPISEHNRLYWYRQTLGQGPEFLTYFQNEAQLEKSRLLSDRFSAERPKGSFSTLEIQRTEQGDSAMYLCASSDGRQGPTGELFFGEGSRLTVL.

This clone was found once. The J gene is TRBJ2-5, the V gene TRBV4-2; no clear D. V was pared by 0 bases and J by 3 bases, with 8 bases between. CDR3 length: 14 residues. CDR1 LGHNA and CDR2 YNFKEQ come from the germline V gene. The CDR3 loop is CASSQEAAKETQYF. The CDR3 DNA follows: TGTGCCAGCAGCCAAGAGGCGGCAAAAGAGACCCAGTACTTC.

The V and J genes are TRBV15 and TRBJ1-2; possible D gene TRBD1, 5 bases. This CDR3 is 14 amino acids long. Germline V gene lookup returns CDR1 LNHNV and CDR2 YYDKDF (reference sequence). V lost 4 bases to trimming and J lost 2 bases, with 11 bases between them. The DNA of the CDR3 is TGTGCCACCAGCATCCAGGGAAGCAACTATGGCTACACCTTC. The encoded protein is CATSIQGSNYGYTF.

The chain recombines TRBV7-9 with TRBJ1-2; 9 bases are shared with TRBD1. J was trimmed by 8 bases and V by 4 bases; bases with no gene match: 11. This CDR3 is built from 15 residues. CDR1 SEHNR and CDR2 FQNEAQ come from the germline V gene (reference sequence). CDR3 sequence (DNA): TGTGCCAGCAGCTCTCCACTGGGGACAGGGAGAGGCTACACCTTC. Protein sequence: CASSSPLGTGRGYTF.

The rearrangement links TRBV4-1 to TRBJ2-2, with D possibly matching TRBD1 (5 bases). V lost 5 bases and J lost 3, with 10 bases in between. Per germline, CDR1 MGHRA and CDR2 YSYEKL. The CDR3 runs to 14 residues. CDR3 protein: CASSFGADTGELFF. The CDR3 nucleotides are TGCGCCAGCAGCTTTGGGGCGGACACCGGGGAGCTGTTTTTT.

The gene calls are TRBV5-1 and TRBJ2-7; no reliable D call. The germline V gene has CDR1 SGHRS and CDR2 YFSETQ. V lost 0 bases to trimming and J lost 1 base, with 8 bases between them. The CDR3 spans 14 residues. The CDR3 region has the DNA TGCGCCAGCAGCTTGGCGGCAGAGTCCTACGAGCAGTACTTC. Amino acid sequence: CASSLAAESYEQYF.

The gene calls are TRBV2 and TRBJ2-2; D is tentatively TRBD1 or TRBD2 (5 bases each). Germline V gene lookup returns CDR1 SNHLY and CDR2 FYNNEI. This CDR3 region has 16 residues. Between the trimmed V and J ends, which lost 6 bases and 0 bases, there was a span of 14 bases. This CDR3 is CASRLSGTANTGELFF. DNA for the CDR3: TGTGCCAGCAGACTGTCCGGGACGGCGAACACCGGGGAGCTGTTTTTT.

This chain links TRBV6-1 with TRBJ2-7; D possibly corresponds to TRBD1 (7 bases). CDR1 MNHNS and CDR2 SASEGT come from the germline V gene. Between the trimmed V and J ends, which lost 1 base and 4 bases, there was a span of 11 bases. The CDR3 is 14 residues long. The CDR3 spells CASSEVAGGYEQYF. The CDR3 nucleotides read TGTGCCAGCAGTGAAGTGGCAGGGGGGTACGAGCAGTACTTC.

This clone has only one observation. The V call is TRBV30, the J call TRBJ2-5; D not resolved. V was pared by 0 bases and J by 1 base, with 3 bases between. CDR1 is GTSNPN, CDR2 SVGIG, per germline (reference sequence). This CDR3 has 12 residues. The CDR3 coding sequence is TGTGCCTGGAGTGTTGGCCAAGAGACCCAGTACTTC. This translates into CAWSVGQETQYF.

The chain is built from TRBV5-1 and TRBJ2-7; D is possibly TRBD1 or TRBD2 (5 bases each). V was pared by 5 bases and J by 0 bases, with 9 bases between. CDR1 SGHRS and CDR2 YFSETQ come from the germline V gene. This CDR3 contains 13 residues. The DNA for the CDR3 is TGCGCCAGCAGGGGGGACCTCTCCTACGAGCAGTACTTC. Its translation: CASRGDLSYEQYF. Looking up the rest from reference TRBV5-1 and TRBJ2-7 gives the full variable domain: KAGVTQTPRYLIKTRGQQVTLSCSPISGHRSVSWYQQTPGQGLQFLFEYFSETQRNKGNFPGRFSGRQFSNSRSEMNVSTLELGDSALYLCASRGDLSYEQYFGPGTRLTVT.

This sequence joins TRBV27 and TRBJ1-1, with D possibly TRBD1 on 6 matching bases. Germline V gene data show CDR1 as MNHEY and CDR2 as SMNVEV (reference sequence). V lost 3 bases to trimming and J lost 6 bases, with 11 bases between them. The CDR3 totals 13 residues. The CDR3: CASSFQPGAEAFF. In DNA form, the CDR3 reads TGTGCCAGCAGTTTTCAGCCAGGGGCTGAAGCTTTCTTT.

This clone came up a few times. J is TRBJ1-2 and V is TRBV4-2, with 7 bases fitting TRBD1. Germline V gene lookup returns CDR1 LGHNA and CDR2 YNFKEQ. This CDR3 region has 16 residues. Losses at the gene ends were 5 bases for V and 6 bases for J; bases not matched to a gene: 15. The CDR3 loop reads CASSSTTGLGYDGYTF. CDR3 bases: TGTGCCAGCAGCTCAACGACAGGGTTGGGCTATGATGGCTACACCTTC.

This chain uses TRBV30 with TRBJ1-2; 8 bases match TRBD1. The germline V gene encodes CDR1 GTSNPN and CDR2 SVGIG (reference sequence). V lost 3 bases to trimming and J lost 8 bases; unmatched junction nucleotides: 8. This CDR3 has 13 amino acids. The CDR3 is CAWSLTGAGGYTF. CDR3 nucleotides: TGTGCCTGGAGCCTGACAGGGGCAGGCGGCTACACCTTC.

The chain joins TRBV2 to TRBJ1-6; TRBD1 might be the D (6 bases). V was shortened by 4 bases and J by 9 bases, with 16 bases between the two germline ends. Germline lookup yields CDR1 SNHLY and CDR2 FYNNEI. This CDR3 is 15 amino acids long. The CDR3 DNA reads TGTGCCAGCAGTGGAGCCATCAGGGGAACTTCACCCCTCCACTTT. It specifies CASSGAIRGTSPLHF.